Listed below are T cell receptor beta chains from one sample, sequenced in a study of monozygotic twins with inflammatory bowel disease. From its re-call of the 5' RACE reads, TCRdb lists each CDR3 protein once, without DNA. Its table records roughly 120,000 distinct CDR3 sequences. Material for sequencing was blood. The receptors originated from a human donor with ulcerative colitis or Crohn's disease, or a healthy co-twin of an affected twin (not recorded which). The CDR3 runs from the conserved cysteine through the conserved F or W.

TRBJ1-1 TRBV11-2 CASSQPGQGAFF
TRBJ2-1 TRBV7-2 CASSLAEAEWSYNEQFF
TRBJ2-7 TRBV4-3 CASSQDGGSNSGTAYEQYF
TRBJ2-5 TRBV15 CATSREGGGKETQYF
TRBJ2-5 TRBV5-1 CASSHPQGGLETQYF
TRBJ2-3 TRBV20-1 CSARASGGTDTQYF
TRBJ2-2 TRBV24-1 CATSDLRQGGTGELFF
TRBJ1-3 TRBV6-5 CASSYRGDSSGNTIYF
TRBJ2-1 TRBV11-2 CASSPGGASSYNEQFF
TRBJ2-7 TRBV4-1 CASSRPGPGLSYEQYF
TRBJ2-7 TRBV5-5 CASSPLAAVGYEQYF
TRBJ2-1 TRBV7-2 CASSPLGGAPYNEQFF
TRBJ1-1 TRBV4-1 CASSQDEGRGTEAFF
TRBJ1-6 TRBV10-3 CAISEPSGQRFYNSPLHF
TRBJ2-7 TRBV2 CASRDRGLAYEQYF
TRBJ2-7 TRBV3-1 CASSHLAADLRKQYF
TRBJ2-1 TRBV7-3 CASSLTLGRGHYNEQFF
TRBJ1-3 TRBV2 CASSDGVVGNTIYF
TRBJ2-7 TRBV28 CASSLTGDRATYEQYF
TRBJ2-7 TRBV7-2 CASSLLAGDSYEQYF
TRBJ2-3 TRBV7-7 CASSLTSGIADTQYF
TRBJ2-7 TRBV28 CASSLEGKVYEQYF
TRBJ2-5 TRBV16 CASSHFMEQETQYF
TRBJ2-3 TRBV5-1 CASSSPSDSVTDTQYF
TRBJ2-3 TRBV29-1 CSVEVASDTQYF
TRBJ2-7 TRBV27 CASSLSGASGFHEQYF
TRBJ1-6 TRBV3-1 CASSQDDSPNSPLHF
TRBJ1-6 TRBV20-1 CSARDTRGFYNSPLHF